Below, 10 T cell receptor beta chains from the same sample are listed, as sequenced in a study of shared T cell receptors in the human thymus. The table came from immunoSEQ multiplex PCR; TCRdb's copy has only in-frame clones and leaves some out. The repertoire holds about 540,000 clones, with more than 75% as singletons. The same data also went into a second study, on human thymus T cells.

Sequenced: thymocytes. All receptors come from a boy younger than two with a congenital heart defect.

This chain uses TRBV4-1 with TRBJ1-1; 7 nucleotides line up with TRBD1. Germline trimming cut 3 bases from V and 0 bases from J; bases unmatched to any gene: 4. This CDR3 is 15 amino acids long. Germline assignment: CDR1 MGHRA and CDR2 YSYEKL. The CDR3 loop is CASSQGTVLNTEAFF. Written as DNA, the CDR3 is TGCGCCAGCAGCCAGGGGACAGTTTTGAACACTGAAGCTTTCTTT.

This chain joins TRBV18 and TRBJ2-2, with TRBD2 identical over 10 bases. Germline CDR1 KGHSH, CDR2 LQKENI. The CDR3 covers 21 residues. V gave up 3 bases and J gave up 2 bases; unmatched junction bases: 18. DNA of the CDR3: TGTGCCAGCTCACCCACTAGAATAGCGGGAGGTGGTGACTCAAACACCGGGGAGCTGTTTTTT. Its translation is CASSPTRIAGGGDSNTGELFF.

The chain is built from TRBV7-9 and TRBJ1-2; perhaps TRBD1 as D (5 bases). V lost 5 bases and J lost 3, with 22 bases in between. The CDR3 covers 17 residues. CDR1 is SEHNR, CDR2 FQNEAQ, per germline (reference sequence). The CDR3 region is CASSHNTWTPSDYGYTF. The CDR3 DNA follows: TGTGCCAGCAGCCATAATACATGGACACCCTCGGACTATGGCTACACCTTC.

The genes are TRBV9 and TRBJ2-7; the match to TRBD2 covers 10 bases. The CDR3 consists of 16 residues. The trim removed 2 bases at V and 7 bases at J, leaving 12 bases unmatched. The germline V gene has CDR1 SGDLS and CDR2 YYNGEE. CDR3 coding DNA: TGTGCCAGCAGCGTTGAGAAAGCGGGAGGGCCAAGAGAGCAGTACTTC. Translated, it gives CASSVEKAGGPREQYF.

V gene TRBV7-9 combines with J gene TRBJ2-5; D not resolved. The CDR3 has 11 residues. Germline V gene data show CDR1 as SEHNR and CDR2 as FQNEAQ (reference sequence). V lost 3 bases and J lost 3, with 2 bases in between. In nucleotides, the CDR3 is TGTGCCAGCAGCTTCAAAGAGACCCAGTACTTC. It yields the protein CASSFKETQYF. Full variable domain (rest looked up from reference TRBV7-9 and TRBJ2-5): DTGVSQNPRHKITKRGQNVTFRCDPISEHNRLYWYRQTLGQGPEFLTYFQNEAQLEKSRLLSDRFSAERPKGSFSTLEIQRTEQGDSAMYLCASSFKETQYFGPGTRLLVL.

The chain employs TRBV5-5 and TRBJ2-7; possible D gene TRBD2, 6 bases. The CDR3 runs to 13 residues. CDR1 is SGHKS and CDR2 is YYEKEE in the germline V gene (reference sequence). The V end lost 0 bases, the J end lost 5 bases, and 9 bases lay between the germline ends. The CDR3: CASSLGRGNEQYF. For the CDR3, the DNA is TGTGCCAGCAGCTTGGGCCGGGGGAACGAGCAGTACTTC.

The genes are TRBV18 and TRBJ2-5, with 10 bases fitting TRBD1. V lost 4 bases to trimming and J lost 3 bases; unmatched junction nucleotides: 5. Per germline, CDR1 KGHSH and CDR2 LQKENI. The CDR3 extends over 15 amino acids. The CDR3 loop is CASSHAGTGEETQYF. As DNA, the CDR3 is TGTGCCAGCTCACATGCCGGGACAGGGGAAGAGACCCAGTACTTC.

V gene TRBV7-9 combines with J gene TRBJ1-2; no clear D gene. The CDR3 contains 14 residues. CDR1 is SEHNR, CDR2 FQNEAQ, per germline (reference sequence). Trimming took 3 bases from V and 1 from J, leaving 9 bases between them. The CDR3 reads CASSFSRGNYGYTF. The CDR3 bases are TGTGCCAGCAGCTTTAGTCGGGGTAACTATGGCTACACCTTC.

The V call is TRBV28, the J call TRBJ1-5; the match to TRBD1 covers 9 bases. The V gene end was trimmed by 6 bases and the J gene end by 7 bases; junction bases not matched to a gene: 10. Germline V CDR1 and CDR2: MDHEN, SYDVKM. The CDR3 has 15 residues. CDR3 sequence reads: CASSRDRAQEQPQHF. The DNA for the CDR3 is TGTGCCAGCAGCAGGGACAGGGCCCAAGAGCAGCCCCAGCATTTT. The full variable domain, rest sourced from reference TRBV28 and TRBJ1-5, is DVKVTQSSRYLVKRTGEKVFLECVQDMDHENMFWYRQDPGLGLRLIYFSYDVKMKEKGDIPEGYSVSREKKERFSLILESASTNQTSMYLCASSRDRAQEQPQHFGDGTRLSIL.

This clone was seen only once. The chain joins TRBV29-1 to TRBJ1-2; no clear D gene. Trimming cost V 4 bases and J 8 bases, with 8 bases left between them. The CDR3 spans 10 residues. Germline V gives CDR1 SQVTM, CDR2 ANQGSEA. The CDR3 bases are TGCAGCGTTGCCCCGGGGGGCTACACCTTC. This gives the protein CSVAPGGYTF. Supplemented by reference TRBV29-1 and TRBJ1-2, the full variable domain reads SAVISQKPSRDICQRGTSLTIQCQVDSQVTMMFWYRQQPGQSLTLIATANQGSEATYESGFVIDKFPISRPNLTFSTLTVSNMSPEDSSIYLCSVAPGGYTFGSGTRLTVV.